These 14 T cell receptor beta chains were all obtained from the same sample, sequenced in a study of CD8+ T cells in alopecia areata. Described treatment: oral pan-JAK inhibitor, 5-10 mg twice daily. Investigators isolated RNA and reverse transcribed it into cDNA to act as the sequencing template. Profiling relied on immunoSEQ multiplex PCR, and the TCRdb table lists in-frame clones only, not all of them. The sample contains about 200,000 clones, around three fifths of which appear only once. The sample in question was CD4+ T cells sorted from blood, obtained at week 4, from a patient treated with tofacitinib. These receptors were obtained from a human donor with alopecia areata.

The gene calls are TRBV29-1 and TRBJ2-7, with 7 positions matching TRBD1. V gave up 0 bases and J gave up 3 bases; unmatched junction bases: 8. The CDR3 is 15 residues long. Germline V gives CDR1 SQVTM, CDR2 ANQGSEA. The DNA for the CDR3 is TGCAGCGTTGAAGAGCTGCAGGGGGAGTTCTACGAGCAGTACTTC. It specifies CSVEELQGEFYEQYF.

This clone turned up a few times. The chain is built from TRBV2 and TRBJ1-5; 8 nucleotides match TRBD1. Trimming at V came to 6 bases and at J to 4 bases, leaving 5 bases not matched to a gene. The CDR3 runs 14 residues. Germline loops: CDR1 SNHLY, CDR2 FYNNEI. The DNA of the CDR3 is TGTGCCAGCAGCGGACAGGGCGGGAATCAGCCCCAGCATTTT. Protein product: CASSGQGGNQPQHF.

J is TRBJ1-6 and V is TRBV27; D is undetermined. The CDR3 spans 14 residues. Trimming took 4 bases from V and 3 from J, leaving 7 bases between them. CDR1 is MNHEY, CDR2 SMNVEV, per germline (reference sequence). The CDR3 loop is CASSYQVYNSPLHF. The DNA for the CDR3 is TGTGCCAGCAGTTATCAGGTCTATAATTCACCCCTCCACTTT.

Here the CDR3 DNA reads TGTGCCAGCACCCTAGGACAGGGGAGCACAGATACGCAGTATTTT. It encodes CASTLGQGSTDTQYF. The chain employs TRBV9 and TRBJ2-3; 9 bases agree with TRBD1. The ends lost 6 bases at V and 0 bases at J; junction bases unmatched: 5. The CDR3 is made up of 15 amino acids. Germline V gene sequence: CDR1 SGDLS, CDR2 YYNGEE. Based on the CDR3 plus reference TRBV9 and TRBJ2-3, the full variable domain is DSGVTQTPKHLITATGQRVTLRCSPRSGDLSVYWYQQSLDQGLQFLIQYYNGEERAKGNILERFSAQQFPDLHSELNLSSLELGDSALYFCASTLGQGSTDTQYFGPGTRLTVL.

This clone occurred a few times. V gene TRBV2 combines with J gene TRBJ1-2, with unresolved D. V was cut by 9 bases and J by 7 bases, with 21 bases left in between. This CDR3 comprises 14 residues. Germline CDR1 SNHLY, CDR2 FYNNEI. The CDR3 reads CASSVKGAGSGYTF. CDR3 sequence (DNA): TGTGCCAGTTCCGTTAAGGGCGCCGGGAGTGGCTACACCTTC.

The chain is built from TRBV30 and TRBJ1-2; tentatively, D is TRBD1 (5 bases). Germline assignment: CDR1 GTSNPN and CDR2 SVGIG (reference sequence). The CDR3 length is 12 residues. Trimming took off 2 bases at V and 4 bases at J, with 8 bases between the two ends. The chain's CDR3 is CAWSRGVYGYTF. The CDR3 DNA is TGTGCCTGGAGTCGGGGCGTCTATGGCTACACCTTC.

The V and J genes are TRBV30 and TRBJ1-6, with a tentative D call TRBD1 (5 bases). The CDR3 consists of 15 residues. From germline, CDR1 is GTSNPN and CDR2 SVGIG (reference sequence). The V gene lost 3 bases and the J gene lost 14 bases, with 23 bases spanning the gap. The CDR3 loop is CAWSLRGRPSTTLHF. DNA for the CDR3: TGTGCCTGGAGCTTAAGGGGCAGGCCCAGCACAACCCTCCACTTT.

The V and J genes are TRBV15 and TRBJ2-1; 12 bases are shared with TRBD1. The V and J ends lost 11 bases and 7 bases, in that order; junction bases with no gene match: 9. Germline V CDR1 and CDR2: LNHNV, YYDKDF (reference sequence). The CDR3 is 14 residues long. The CDR3 protein is CAVVRDRGLNEQFF. CDR3 DNA sequence: TGTGCCGTCGTCCGGGACAGGGGGCTTAATGAGCAGTTCTTC.

This clone was counted between two and nine times. The J gene is TRBJ2-7, the V gene TRBV21-1. TRBV21-1 is annotated as a pseudogene. The CDR3 is 14 residues long. The CDR3 spells CASSKLSSSYEQYF. In nucleotides, the CDR3 is TGTGCCAGCAGCAAATTGAGCAGTTCCTACGAGCAGTACTTC.

The chain uses TRBV19 and TRBJ1-5; 7 nucleotides agree with TRBD1. Losses at the gene ends were 1 base for V and 9 bases for J; bases not matched to a gene: 9. The V gene's germline CDR1 is LNHDA and CDR2 SQIVND (reference sequence). The length of the CDR3 is 15 residues. The CDR3 bases are TGTGCCAGTAGTATAGGGGACAGCACCTCGACGCCCCAGCATTTT. It encodes CASSIGDSTSTPQHF.

The chain carries TRBV29-1 and TRBJ2-1; 8 nucleotides match TRBD1. Trimming removed 6 bases from V and 3 bases from J; junction bases left unmatched: 7. The CDR3 spans 14 residues. Germline V gene sequence: CDR1 SQVTM, CDR2 ANQGSEA. CDR3 sequence: CSVLTGVFYNEQFF. In DNA, the CDR3 is TGCAGCGTCCTGACAGGGGTCTTCTACAATGAGCAGTTCTTC.

In this sample, this clone turned up a few times. This chain links TRBV4-1 with TRBJ2-2; 7 bases agree with TRBD1. With V trimmed by 4 bases and J by 6 bases, 11 bases remained unmatched. The CDR3 length is 16 residues. Germline loops: CDR1 MGHRA, CDR2 YSYEKL. This CDR3 reads CASSPQQGIGPGELFF. Written as DNA, the CDR3 is TGCGCCAGCAGCCCACAACAGGGGATCGGTCCCGGGGAGCTGTTTTTT.

This clone showed up just a few times. CDR3 amino acids: CSVLKGEGKQYF. CDR3 DNA: TGCAGCGTCCTTAAGGGGGAGGGGAAGCAGTATTTT. The genes are TRBV29-1 and TRBJ2-3; D might be TRBD2 (7 bases). Germline values: CDR1 SQVTM, CDR2 ANQGSEA. The V gene lost 6 bases and the J gene lost 11 bases, with 18 bases spanning the gap. The CDR3 extends over 12 amino acids.

The chain couples TRBV11-2 to TRBJ2-3; D is perhaps TRBD2 (5 bases). Germline CDR1 reads SGHAT; CDR2 reads FQNNGV. The germline V and J ends were trimmed by 5 bases and 5 bases, with 11 bases remaining between them. The CDR3 spans 13 residues. The CDR3 protein is CASSLGLLDTQYF. In nucleotides, the CDR3 is TGTGCCAGCAGCCTCGGACTTCTAGATACGCAGTATTTT.